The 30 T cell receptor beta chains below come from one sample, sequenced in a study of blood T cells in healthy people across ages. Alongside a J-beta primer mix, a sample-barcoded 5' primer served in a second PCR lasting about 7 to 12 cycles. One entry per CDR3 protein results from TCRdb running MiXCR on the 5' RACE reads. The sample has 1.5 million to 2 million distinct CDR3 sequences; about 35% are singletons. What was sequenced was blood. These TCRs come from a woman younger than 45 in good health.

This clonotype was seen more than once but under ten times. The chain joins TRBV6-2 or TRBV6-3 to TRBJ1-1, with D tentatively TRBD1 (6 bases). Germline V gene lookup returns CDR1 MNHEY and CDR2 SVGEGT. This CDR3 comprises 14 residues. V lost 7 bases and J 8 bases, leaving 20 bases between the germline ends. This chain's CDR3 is CASNDVGGPTEAFF. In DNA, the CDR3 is TGTGCCAGCAACGACGTCGGGGGGCCGACGGAAGCTTTCTTT.

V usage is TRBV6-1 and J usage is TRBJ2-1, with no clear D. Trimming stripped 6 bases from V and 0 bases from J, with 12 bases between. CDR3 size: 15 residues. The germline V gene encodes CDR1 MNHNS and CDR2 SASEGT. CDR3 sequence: CASRALISSYNEQFF. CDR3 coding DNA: TGTGCCAGCAGAGCCCTGATAAGCTCCTACAATGAGCAGTTCTTC.

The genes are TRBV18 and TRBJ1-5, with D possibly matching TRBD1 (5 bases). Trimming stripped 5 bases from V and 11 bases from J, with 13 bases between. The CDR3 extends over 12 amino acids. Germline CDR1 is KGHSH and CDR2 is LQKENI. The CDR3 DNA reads TGTGCCAGCTCAGCCGGGGCTCAAGCCCAGCATTTT. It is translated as CASSAGAQAQHF.

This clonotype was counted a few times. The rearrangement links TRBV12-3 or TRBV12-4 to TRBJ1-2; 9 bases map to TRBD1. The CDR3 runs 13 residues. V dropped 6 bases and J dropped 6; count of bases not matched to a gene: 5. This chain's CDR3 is CASRPTGGNGYTF. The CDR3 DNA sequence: TGTGCCAGCAGACCCACAGGGGGCAATGGCTACACCTTC.

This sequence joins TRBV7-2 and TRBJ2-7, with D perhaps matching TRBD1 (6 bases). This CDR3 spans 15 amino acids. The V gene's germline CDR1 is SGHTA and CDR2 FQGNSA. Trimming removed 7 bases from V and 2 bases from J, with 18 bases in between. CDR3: CASTPLGAETYEQYF. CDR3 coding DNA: TGTGCCAGCACTCCTTTGGGGGCCGAGACCTACGAGCAGTACTTC.

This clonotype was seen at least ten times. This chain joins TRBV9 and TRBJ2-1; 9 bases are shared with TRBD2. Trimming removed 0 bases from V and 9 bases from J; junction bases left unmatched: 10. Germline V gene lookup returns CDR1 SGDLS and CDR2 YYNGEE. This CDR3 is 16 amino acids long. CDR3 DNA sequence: TGTGCCAGCAGCGTAGCTACTGGCGGGGGGGCAGTTGAGCAGTTCTTC. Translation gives CASSVATGGGAVEQFF.

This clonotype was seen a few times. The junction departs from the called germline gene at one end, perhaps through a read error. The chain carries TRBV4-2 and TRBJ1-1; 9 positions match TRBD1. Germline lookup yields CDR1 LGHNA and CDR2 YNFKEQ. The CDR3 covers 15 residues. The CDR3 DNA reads TGTGCCAGCGGCCAAGAGCCGGGACAGGGTACTGAAGCTTTCTTT. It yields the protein CASGQEPGQGTEAFF.

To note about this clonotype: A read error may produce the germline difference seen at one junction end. The CDR3 DNA reads as TGCGCCAGCAGACTGGGGGACAGGGATACTGGGGCCAACGTCCTGAGTTTC. Residues: CASRLGDRDTGANVLSF. The chain joins TRBV5-1 to TRBJ2-6; 9 bases are shared with TRBD1. There are 17 residues in the CDR3. Germline assignment: CDR1 SGHRS and CDR2 YFSETQ.

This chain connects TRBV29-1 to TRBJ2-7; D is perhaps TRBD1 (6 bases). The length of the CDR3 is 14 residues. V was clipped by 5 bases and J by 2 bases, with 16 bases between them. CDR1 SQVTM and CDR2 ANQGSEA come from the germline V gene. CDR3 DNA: TGCAGCGTTAGGGGAACAGGGATGACCTACGAGCAGTACTTC. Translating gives CSVRGTGMTYEQYF.

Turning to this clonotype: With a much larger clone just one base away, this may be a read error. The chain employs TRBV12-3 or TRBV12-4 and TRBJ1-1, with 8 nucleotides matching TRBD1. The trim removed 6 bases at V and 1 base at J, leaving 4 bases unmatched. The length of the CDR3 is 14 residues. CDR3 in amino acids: CASRPGTGNTEAFF. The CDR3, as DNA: TGTGCCAGCAGACCCGGGACAGGGAACACTGAAGCTTTCTTT.

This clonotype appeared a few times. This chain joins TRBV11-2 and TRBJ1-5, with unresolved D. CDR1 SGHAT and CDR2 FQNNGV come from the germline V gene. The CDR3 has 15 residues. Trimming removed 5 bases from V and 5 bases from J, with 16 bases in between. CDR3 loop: CASSLRMGWDQPQHF. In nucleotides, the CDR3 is TGTGCCAGCAGCCTTAGGATGGGATGGGATCAGCCCCAGCATTTT.

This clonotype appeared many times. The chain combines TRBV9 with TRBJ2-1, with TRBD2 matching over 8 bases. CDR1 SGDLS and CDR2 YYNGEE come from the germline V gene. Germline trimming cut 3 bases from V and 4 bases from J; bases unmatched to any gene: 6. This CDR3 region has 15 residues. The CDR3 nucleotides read TGTGCCAGCAGCGGCCTAGCGGGCGCTTACAATGAGCAGTTCTTC. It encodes CASSGLAGAYNEQFF.

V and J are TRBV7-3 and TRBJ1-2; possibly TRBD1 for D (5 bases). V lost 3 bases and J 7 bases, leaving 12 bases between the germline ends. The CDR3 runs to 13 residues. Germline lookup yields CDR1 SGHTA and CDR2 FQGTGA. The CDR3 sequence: CASSFQGDGGYTF. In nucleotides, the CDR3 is TGTGCCAGCAGCTTCCAGGGAGATGGTGGCTACACCTTC.

In DNA form, the CDR3 reads TGTGCCATCAGTGCCCCCCGGGACGGGACTACCCGAACAGAGGAAGCTTTCTTT. It codes for CAISAPRDGTTRTEEAFF. V is TRBV10-3 and J is TRBJ1-1; tentatively, D is TRBD1 (5 bases). CDR1 is ENHRY, CDR2 SYGVKD, per germline. The CDR3 runs to 18 residues. Trimming shortened V by 4 bases and J by 8 bases, and 29 bases separated the two germline ends.

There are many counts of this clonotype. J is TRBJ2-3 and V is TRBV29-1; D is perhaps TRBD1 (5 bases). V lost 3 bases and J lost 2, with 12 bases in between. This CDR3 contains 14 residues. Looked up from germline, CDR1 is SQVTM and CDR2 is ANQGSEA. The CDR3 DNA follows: TGCAGCGTTGACGGGTGGGGCCCCACAGATACGCAGTATTTT. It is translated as CSVDGWGPTDTQYF.

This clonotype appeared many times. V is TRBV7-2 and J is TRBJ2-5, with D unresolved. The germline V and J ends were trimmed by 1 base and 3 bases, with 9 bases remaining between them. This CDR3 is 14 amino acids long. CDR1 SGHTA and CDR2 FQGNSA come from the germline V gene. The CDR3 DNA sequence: TGTGCCAGCAGCTTAGGCCTTCTAAAAGAGACCCAGTACTTC. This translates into CASSLGLLKETQYF. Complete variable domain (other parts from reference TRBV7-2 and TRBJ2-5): GAGVSQSPSNKVTEKGKDVELRCDPISGHTALYWYRQSLGQGLEFLIYFQGNSAPDKSGLPSDRFSAERTGGSVSTLTIQRTQQEDSAVYLCASSLGLLKETQYFGPGTRLLVL.

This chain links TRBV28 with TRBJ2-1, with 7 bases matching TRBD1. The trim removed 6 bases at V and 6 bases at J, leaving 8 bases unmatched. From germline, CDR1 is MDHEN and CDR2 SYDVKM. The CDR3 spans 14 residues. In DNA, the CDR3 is TGTGCCAGCAGCCGATTGGGACAGCTCAATGAGCAGTTCTTC. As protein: CASSRLGQLNEQFF.

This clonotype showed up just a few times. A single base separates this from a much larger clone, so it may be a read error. CDR3 sequence reads: CSAGGATGKETQYF. The CDR3 nucleotides read TGCAGTGCTGGTGGGGCTACAGGGAAAGAGACCCAGTACTTC. The chain uses TRBV20-1 and TRBJ2-5, with TRBD1 as a possible D gene (6 bases). The CDR3 has 14 amino acids. V lost 5 bases, J lost 3 bases, and 16 bases lay in between. Per the germline V gene, CDR1 is DFQATT and CDR2 is SNEGSKA (reference sequence).

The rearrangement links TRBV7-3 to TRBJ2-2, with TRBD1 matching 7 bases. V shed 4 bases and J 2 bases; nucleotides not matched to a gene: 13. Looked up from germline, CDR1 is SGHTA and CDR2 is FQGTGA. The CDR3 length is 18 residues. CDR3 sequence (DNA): TGTGCCAGCAGCTCTCCCCCCGGGACAGCGTTTAACACCGGGGAGCTGTTTTTT. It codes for CASSSPPGTAFNTGELFF.

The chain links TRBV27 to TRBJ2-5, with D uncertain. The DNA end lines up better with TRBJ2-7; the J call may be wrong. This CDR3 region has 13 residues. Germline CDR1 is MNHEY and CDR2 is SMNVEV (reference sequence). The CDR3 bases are TGTGCCAGCAGTTTATCTTCCCATCCCGAGCAGTACTTC. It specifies CASSLSSHPEQYF.

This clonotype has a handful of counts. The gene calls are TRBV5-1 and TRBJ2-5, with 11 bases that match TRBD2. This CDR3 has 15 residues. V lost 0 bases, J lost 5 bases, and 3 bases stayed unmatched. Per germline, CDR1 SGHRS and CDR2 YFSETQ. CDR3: CASSLVTSGTETQYF. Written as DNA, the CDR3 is TGCGCCAGCAGCTTGGTGACTAGCGGGACCGAGACCCAGTACTTC.

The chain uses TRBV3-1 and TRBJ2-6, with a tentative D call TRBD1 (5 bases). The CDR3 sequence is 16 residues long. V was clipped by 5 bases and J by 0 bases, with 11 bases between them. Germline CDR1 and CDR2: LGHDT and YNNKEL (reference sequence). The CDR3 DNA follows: TGTGCCAGCAGCTACCTCACAGGCTCTGGGGCCAACGTCCTGACTTTC. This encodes CASSYLTGSGANVLTF.

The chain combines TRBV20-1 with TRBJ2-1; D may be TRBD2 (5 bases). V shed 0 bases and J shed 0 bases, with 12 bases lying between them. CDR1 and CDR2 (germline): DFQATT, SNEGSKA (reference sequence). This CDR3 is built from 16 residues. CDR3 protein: CSARDAGLSSYNEQFF. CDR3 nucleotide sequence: TGCAGTGCTAGAGACGCGGGTTTAAGCTCCTACAATGAGCAGTTCTTC.

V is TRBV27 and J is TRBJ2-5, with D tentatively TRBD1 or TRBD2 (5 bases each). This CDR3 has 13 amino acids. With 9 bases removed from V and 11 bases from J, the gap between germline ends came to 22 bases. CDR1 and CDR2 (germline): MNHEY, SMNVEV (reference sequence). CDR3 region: CASGGSVLGEQYF. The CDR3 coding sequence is TGTGCCAGTGGTGGGTCCGTTTTGGGGGAGCAGTACTTC.

The CDR3 here is CASSQRLRTGPFAEQYF. CDR3 bases: TGTGCCAGCAGCCAAAGATTACGGACAGGGCCGTTTGCCGAGCAGTACTTC. The chain recombines TRBV5-6 with TRBJ2-7, with TRBD1 identical over 8 bases. Unmatched junction bases numbered 18, after V lost 4 bases and J lost 6 bases. Germline CDR1 is SGHDT and CDR2 is YYEEEE. The CDR3 is 17 amino acids.

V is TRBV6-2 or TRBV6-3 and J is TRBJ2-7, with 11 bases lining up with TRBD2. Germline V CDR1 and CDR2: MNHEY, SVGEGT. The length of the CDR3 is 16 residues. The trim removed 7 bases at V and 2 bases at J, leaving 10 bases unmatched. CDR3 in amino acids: CASTYSGGVVAYEQYF. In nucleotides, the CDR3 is TGTGCCAGCACCTATAGCGGGGGGGTCGTCGCCTACGAGCAGTACTTC.

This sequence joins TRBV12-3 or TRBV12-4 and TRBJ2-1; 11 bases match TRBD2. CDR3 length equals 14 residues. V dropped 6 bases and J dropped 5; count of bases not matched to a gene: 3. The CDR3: CASRTSGVDNEQFF. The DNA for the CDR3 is TGTGCCAGCAGGACTAGCGGGGTAGACAATGAGCAGTTCTTC.

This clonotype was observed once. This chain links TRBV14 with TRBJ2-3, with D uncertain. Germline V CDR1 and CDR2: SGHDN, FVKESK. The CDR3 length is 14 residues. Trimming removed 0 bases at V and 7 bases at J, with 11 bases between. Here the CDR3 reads CASSQDPLGNTQYF. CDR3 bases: TGTGCCAGCAGCCAAGACCCGTTGGGGAATACGCAGTATTTT.

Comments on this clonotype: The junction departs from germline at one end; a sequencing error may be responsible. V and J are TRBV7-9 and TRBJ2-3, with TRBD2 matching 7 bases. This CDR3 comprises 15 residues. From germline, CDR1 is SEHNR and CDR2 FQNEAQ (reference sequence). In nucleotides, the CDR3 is TGTACCAGCAGCTTGCAGTTCGGGGGGACAGATACGCAGTATTTT. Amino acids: CTSSLQFGGTDTQYF.

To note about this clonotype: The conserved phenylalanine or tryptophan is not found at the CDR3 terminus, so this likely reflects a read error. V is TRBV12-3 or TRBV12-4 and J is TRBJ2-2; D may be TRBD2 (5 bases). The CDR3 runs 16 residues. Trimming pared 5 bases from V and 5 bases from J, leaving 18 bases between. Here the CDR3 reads CASSNSARGWTGELFL. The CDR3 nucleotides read TGTGCCAGCAGTAACTCGGCACGGGGATGGACCGGGGAGCTGTTTTTG.